Shown below are 6 T cell receptor beta chains from a single sample sequenced in a study of blood T cell repertoires in COVID-19. The assay was immunoSEQ multiplex PCR, and TCRdb's table has in-frame clones only and misses some. The profile shows a few hundred thousand clones, 87% of them singletons. What was sequenced was PBMCs or T cells enriched from blood (not recorded which). The source of these receptors is a man between 18 and 35 years old with acute COVID-19.

This chain joins TRBV30 and TRBJ2-1; TRBD2 might be the D (5 bases). Per the germline V gene, CDR1 is GTSNPN and CDR2 is SVGIG (reference sequence). V dropped 5 bases and J dropped 7 bases, with 18 bases sitting between them. The CDR3 length is 14 residues. The CDR3 DNA reads TGTGCCTGGGCGAATGGACTGGCGAGGAATGAGCAGTTCTTC. Encoded protein: CAWANGLARNEQFF.

This chain joins TRBV27 and TRBJ2-1, with TRBD2 as a possible D gene (6 bases). The CDR3 is 17 amino acids. Germline V gene lookup returns CDR1 MNHEY and CDR2 SMNVEV (reference sequence). Trimming stripped 4 bases from V and 2 bases from J, with 18 bases between. This chain's CDR3 is CASSWRGLANPYNEQFF. CDR3 nucleotide sequence: TGTGCCAGCAGTTGGAGAGGCCTAGCGAACCCCTACAATGAGCAGTTCTTC.

The rearrangement joins TRBV11-2 to TRBJ2-2, with D uncertain. Trimming stripped 1 base from V and 6 bases from J, with 12 bases between. The CDR3 consists of 15 residues. Per the germline V gene, CDR1 is SGHAT and CDR2 is FQNNGV. The CDR3 DNA reads TGTGCCAGCAGCTTAGTACCTGTAGAGGCCGGGGAGCTGTTTTTT. Translating it yields CASSLVPVEAGELFF. Looking up the rest from reference TRBV11-2 and TRBJ2-2 gives the full variable domain: EAGVAQSPRYKIIEKRQSVAFWCNPISGHATLYWYQQILGQGPKLLIQFQNNGVVDDSQLPKDRFSAERLKGVDSTLKIQPAKLEDSAVYLCASSLVPVEAGELFFGEGSRLTVL.

The rearrangement links TRBV29-1 to TRBJ2-7; D is possibly TRBD1 (5 bases). Germline V gives CDR1 SQVTM, CDR2 ANQGSEA. V lost 7 bases, J lost 0 bases, and 10 bases lay in between. The CDR3 is made up of 12 amino acids. The CDR3 bases are TGCAGCGGCCTAGGGGACTCCTACGAGCAGTACTTC. This gives the protein CSGLGDSYEQYF.

Written as DNA, the CDR3 is TGTGCCACGGGGGCTAGCGGAGGGGAGCTGTTTTTT. It translates to CATGASGGELFF. The chain couples TRBV9 to TRBJ2-2, with a tentative D call TRBD2 (7 bases). Germline V gene data show CDR1 as SGDLS and CDR2 as YYNGEE. V was shortened by 9 bases and J by 8 bases, with 14 bases between the two germline ends. CDR3 length equals 12 residues.

The chain is built from TRBV28 and TRBJ1-3, with D tentatively TRBD1 (6 bases). The CDR3 covers 16 residues. The germline gives CDR1 MDHEN, CDR2 SYDVKM. The V and J ends lost 0 bases and 1 base respectively, with 10 bases between them. CDR3 nucleotide sequence: TGTGCCAGCAGTTTATGGGGGGGGACATCTGGAAACACCATATATTTT. The encoded protein is CASSLWGGTSGNTIYF.